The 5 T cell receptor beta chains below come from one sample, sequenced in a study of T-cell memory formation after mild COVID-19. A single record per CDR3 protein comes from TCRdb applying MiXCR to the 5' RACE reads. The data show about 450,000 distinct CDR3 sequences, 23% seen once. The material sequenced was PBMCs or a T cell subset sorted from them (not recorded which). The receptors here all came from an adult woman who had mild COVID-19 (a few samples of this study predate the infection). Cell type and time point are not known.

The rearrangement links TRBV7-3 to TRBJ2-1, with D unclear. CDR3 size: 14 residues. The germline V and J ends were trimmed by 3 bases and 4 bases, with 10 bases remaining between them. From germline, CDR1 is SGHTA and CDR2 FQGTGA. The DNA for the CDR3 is TGTGCCAGCAGCTTGGGGTTAGGTTACAATGAGCAGTTCTTC. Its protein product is CASSLGLGYNEQFF. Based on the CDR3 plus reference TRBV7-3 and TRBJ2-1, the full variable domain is GAGVSQTPSNKVTEKGKYVELRCDPISGHTALYWYRQSLGQGPEFLIYFQGTGAADDSGLPNDRFFAVRPEGSVSTLKIQRTERGDSAVYLCASSLGLGYNEQFFGPGTRLTVL.

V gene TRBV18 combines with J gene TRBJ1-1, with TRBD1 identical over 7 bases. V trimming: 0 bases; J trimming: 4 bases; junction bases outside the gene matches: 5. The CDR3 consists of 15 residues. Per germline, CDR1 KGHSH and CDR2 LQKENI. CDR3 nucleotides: TGTGCCAGCTCACCACCGGTTTCAGGGGGCACTGAAGCTTTCTTT. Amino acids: CASSPPVSGGTEAFF.

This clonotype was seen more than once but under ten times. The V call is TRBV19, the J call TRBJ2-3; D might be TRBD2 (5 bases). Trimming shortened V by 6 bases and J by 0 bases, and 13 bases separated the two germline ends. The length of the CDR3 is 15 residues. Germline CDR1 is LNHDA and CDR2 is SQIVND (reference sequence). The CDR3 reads CASSPFSASTDTQYF. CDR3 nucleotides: TGTGCCAGTAGCCCCTTTAGCGCAAGCACAGATACGCAGTATTTT.

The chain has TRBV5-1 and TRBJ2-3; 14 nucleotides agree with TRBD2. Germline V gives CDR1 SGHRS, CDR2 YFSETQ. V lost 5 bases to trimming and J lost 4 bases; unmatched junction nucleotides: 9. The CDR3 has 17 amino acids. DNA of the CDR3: TGCGCCAGCAGTCCCGGGACTAGCGGGAGACCTGCAGATACGCAGTATTTT. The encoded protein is CASSPGTSGRPADTQYF.

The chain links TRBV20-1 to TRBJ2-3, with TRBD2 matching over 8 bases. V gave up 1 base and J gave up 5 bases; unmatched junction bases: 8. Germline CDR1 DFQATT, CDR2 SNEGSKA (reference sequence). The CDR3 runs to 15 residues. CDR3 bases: TGCAGTGCTAGAGGGGCGGGGGGCCTGCGAGATACGCAGTATTTT. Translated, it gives CSARGAGGLRDTQYF.